The 9 T cell receptor beta chains below come from one sample, sequenced in a study of control samples from healthy donors and cancer patients (TCRdb year 2020). To prepare the library, the immunoSEQ multiplex PCR assay was applied. This immuneACCESS table, as held by TCRdb, lists in-frame sequences with V and J called but not all clones. Of the missing ones, under half trace to an unresolved V gene in checked studies; the others have no known cause. The sample data list about 160,000 clones, and 80% to 95% of these were observed just once. 0.68% of the sample is held by the ten biggest clonotypes. Specimen: blood. These receptors were taken from a woman aged 25 to 39 in good health.

This chain uses TRBV5-1 with TRBJ1-2; D is perhaps TRBD1 (5 bases). V was trimmed by 3 bases and J by 10 bases, leaving 13 bases between them. CDR1 and CDR2 from the germline V gene are SGHRS and YFSETQ. This CDR3 comprises 12 residues. In DNA form, the CDR3 reads TGCGCCAGCAGCTGGGGGACGGGGGACTACACCTTC. The encoded protein is CASSWGTGDYTF. The full variable domain, with the rest looked up from reference TRBV5-1 and TRBJ1-2, is KAGVTQTPRYLIKTRGQQVTLSCSPISGHRSVSWYQQTPGQGLQFLFEYFSETQRNKGNFPGRFSGRQFSNSRSEMNVSTLELGDSALYLCASSWGTGDYTFGSGTRLTVV.

The chain uses TRBV29-1 and TRBJ1-4; weak D call: TRBD1 (6 bases). This CDR3 is built from 13 residues. V shed 7 bases and J shed 7 bases, with 16 bases lying between them. CDR1 and CDR2 (germline): SQVTM, ANQGSEA. The CDR3 reads CSAIGGAGEKLFF. CDR3 in DNA: TGCAGCGCCATCGGGGGGGCCGGTGAAAAACTGTTTTTT.

In this sample, this clone turned up once. This chain joins TRBV11-1 and TRBJ2-4; D is possibly TRBD1 or TRBD2 (6 bases each). Germline V CDR1 and CDR2: SGHAT, FQDESV (reference sequence). Trimming cost V 2 bases and J 9 bases, with 14 bases left between them. The CDR3 is made up of 14 amino acids. The CDR3 spells CASSLSFRGGIQYF. In DNA form, the CDR3 reads TGTGCCAGCAGCTTATCTTTCAGGGGAGGCATTCAGTACTTC.

The chain couples TRBV27 to TRBJ2-7; no definite D call. The V gene lost 3 bases and the J gene lost 1 base, with 13 bases spanning the gap. The CDR3 runs to 15 residues. Germline values: CDR1 MNHEY, CDR2 SMNVEV (reference sequence). The CDR3 nucleotides are TGTGCCAGCAGTTTCGCATCCGGAATTTCCTACGAGCAGTACTTC. It codes for CASSFASGISYEQYF.

The rearrangement joins TRBV7-9 to TRBJ1-5, with 8 bases lining up with TRBD1. V gave up 6 bases and J gave up 4 bases; unmatched junction bases: 2. This CDR3 spans 13 amino acids. Germline CDR1 and CDR2: SEHNR and FQNEAQ (reference sequence). CDR3 loop: CASSGQGNQPQHF. For the CDR3, the DNA is TGTGCCAGCAGTGGACAGGGAAATCAGCCCCAGCATTTT.

The rearrangement links TRBV27 to TRBJ2-5; 9 nucleotides agree with TRBD1. The CDR3 sequence is 15 residues long. Germline V gene sequence: CDR1 MNHEY, CDR2 SMNVEV (reference sequence). J gave up 0 bases and V 4 bases, and 3 bases lay outside the gene matches. The CDR3 DNA is TGTGCCAGCAGTTCTGACAGGGGGTACCAAGAGACCCAGTACTTC. Its translation is CASSSDRGYQETQYF.

The V gene is TRBV10-2, the J gene TRBJ1-2; D is unresolved. Germline CDR1 and CDR2: WSHSY and SAAADI. This CDR3 contains 14 residues. V was shortened by 0 bases and J by 2 bases, with 7 bases between the two germline ends. CDR3 region: CASSESIVNYGYTF. The CDR3 DNA follows: TGCGCCAGCAGTGAGTCGATTGTAAACTATGGCTACACCTTC.

The chain uses TRBV21-1 and TRBJ2-1; TRBD1, as called in the table, went unchecked against the DNA. TRBV21-1 is classified as a pseudogene. The CDR3 is made up of 18 amino acids. The DNA of the CDR3 is TGTGCCAGCAGGGGACAGGGGACGAGCGGGAGATTCTACAATGAGCAGTTCTTC. This sequence encodes CASRGQGTSGRFYNEQFF.

The chain is built from TRBV2 and TRBJ2-1; 7 nucleotides line up with TRBD2. Losses at the gene ends were 8 bases for V and 4 bases for J; bases not matched to a gene: 5. Germline values: CDR1 SNHLY, CDR2 FYNNEI. CDR3 size: 13 residues. CDR3 bases: TGTGCCAGCGGGCTAGCGGTATACAATGAGCAGTTCTTC. It encodes CASGLAVYNEQFF.